The 2 T cell receptor beta chains given below trace back to one sample, sequenced in a study of cytomegalovirus exposure and HLA in healthy donors. With 60 Vbeta and 13 Jbeta primers, the PCR was carried out. TCRdb keeps only in-frame clones here, not all; method: immunoSEQ multiplex PCR. Its listing shows roughly 100,000 clones. Source material: PBMCs. Receptor source: a man aged 40-55 years in good health and CMV-seronegative.

The rearrangement joins TRBV4-2 to TRBJ1-6; D is uncertain. V shed 1 base and J shed 15 bases, with 13 bases lying between them. CDR1 is LGHNA, CDR2 YNFKEQ, per germline. The CDR3 spans 13 residues. Written as DNA, the CDR3 is TGTGCCAGCAGCCAAGTTTCCGAGCCAAACCTCCACTTT. Its protein product is CASSQVSEPNLHF.

The CDR3 DNA reads TGTGCCAGCAGTTCCGGGACAGATACGCAGTATTTT. It specifies CASSSGTDTQYF. The chain joins TRBV6-6 to TRBJ2-3; the D is unclear. Germline V CDR1 and CDR2: MNHNY, SVGAGI (reference sequence). The CDR3 length is 12 residues. The germline V and J ends were trimmed by 4 bases and 3 bases, with 5 bases remaining between them.